The table lists the clone carrying this T cell receptor beta chain with a few counts. The antigen remains undetermined. Investigators sorted PBMCs to obtain both CD4+ and CD8+ T cells. The sample belongs to a study of CD8+ T cells in alopecia areata. Study as a whole: The study gave treated patients oral tofacitinib at 5 to 10 mg twice daily.

General observations from the study: For lesional scalp, especially alopecia totalis/universalis, clonality was higher than in normal scalp.

Germline V CDR1 and CDR2: GTSNPN, SVGIG (reference sequence). V was shortened by 0 bases and J by 1 base, with 11 bases between the two germline ends. This CDR3 contains 15 residues. Sequencing used cDNA as its template, made by extracting RNA and reverse transcribing it. Only in-frame clones appear in the TCRdb table, and some are missing; sequencing was by immunoSEQ multiplex PCR. The sample has roughly 140,000 clones; about 51% are singletons. The receptor was derived from a human donor with alopecia areata. Sequenced material: CD4+ T cells sorted from blood, taken at week 0. J is TRBJ2-3 and V is TRBV30; no firm D call. The chain's CDR3 is CAWSVGRVGTDTQYF. The CDR3, as DNA: TGTGCCTGGAGTGTTGGTAGGGTAGGCACAGATACGCAGTATTTT.